Described below is a single TCR beta chain sequence and its context. Its ends do not fully match the called genes, so a read error is possible. RNA and DNA were co-extracted from approximately 20-30 mg of unsorted bulk tissue. This sample is drawn from a study of tumor-infiltrating lymphocytes in primary liver carcinoma. CDR1 is SGHAT, CDR2 FQNNGV, per germline. This CDR3 region has 15 residues. With a constant-region primer, TCR beta cDNA was made from about 0.55 ug of total RNA. Libraries of TCR beta came from three nested multiplex PCR rounds with slightly modified ARM-PCR. Forward primers for TRBV1-TRBV30 and a C-beta reverse primer served the first two PCR rounds, at 10 cycles each. TCRdb processed the multiplex PCR reads anew with MiXCR; each CDR3 protein has one entry. Among about 130,000 distinct CDR3 sequences listed, 64% were seen once.

The sample taken for sequencing was liver tumor tissue from sampling region 3. Documented subset: tumor region T3, left-lateral pole. This chain links TRBV11-2 with TRBJ2-3, with TRBD1 as a possible D gene (7 bases). This sequence originates from a woman in her sixties or seventies with primary liver carcinoma and hepatitis B virus infection. CDR3 in amino acids: CVSSLEFGGTDTQYF. In DNA form, the CDR3 reads TGTGTCAGCAGCTTAGAGTTTGGAGGGACAGATACGCAATATTTT. Complete variable domain (other parts from reference TRBV11-2 and TRBJ2-3): EAGVAQSPRYKIIEKRQSVAFWCNPISGHATLYWYQQILGQGPKLLIQFQNNGVVDDSQLPKDRFSAERLKGVDSTLKIQPAKLEDSAVYLCVSSLEFGGTDTQYFGPGTRLTVL.